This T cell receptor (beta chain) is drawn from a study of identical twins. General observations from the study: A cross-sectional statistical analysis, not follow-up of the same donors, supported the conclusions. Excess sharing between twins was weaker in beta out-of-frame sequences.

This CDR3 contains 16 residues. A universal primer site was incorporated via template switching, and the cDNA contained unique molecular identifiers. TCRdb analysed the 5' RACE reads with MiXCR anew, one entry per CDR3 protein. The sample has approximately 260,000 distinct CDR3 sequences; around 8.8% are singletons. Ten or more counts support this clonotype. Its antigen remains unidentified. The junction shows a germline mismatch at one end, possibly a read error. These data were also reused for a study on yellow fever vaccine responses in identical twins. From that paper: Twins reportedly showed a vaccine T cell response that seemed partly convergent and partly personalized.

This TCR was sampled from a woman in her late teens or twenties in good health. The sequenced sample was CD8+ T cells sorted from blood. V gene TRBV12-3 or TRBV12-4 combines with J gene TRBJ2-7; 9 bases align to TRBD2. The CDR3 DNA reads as TGTGCCAGCAGTCTAGGGTCGGGGGGAGCTAGCGGGGAGACTGACTTC. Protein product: CASSLGSGGASGETDF.